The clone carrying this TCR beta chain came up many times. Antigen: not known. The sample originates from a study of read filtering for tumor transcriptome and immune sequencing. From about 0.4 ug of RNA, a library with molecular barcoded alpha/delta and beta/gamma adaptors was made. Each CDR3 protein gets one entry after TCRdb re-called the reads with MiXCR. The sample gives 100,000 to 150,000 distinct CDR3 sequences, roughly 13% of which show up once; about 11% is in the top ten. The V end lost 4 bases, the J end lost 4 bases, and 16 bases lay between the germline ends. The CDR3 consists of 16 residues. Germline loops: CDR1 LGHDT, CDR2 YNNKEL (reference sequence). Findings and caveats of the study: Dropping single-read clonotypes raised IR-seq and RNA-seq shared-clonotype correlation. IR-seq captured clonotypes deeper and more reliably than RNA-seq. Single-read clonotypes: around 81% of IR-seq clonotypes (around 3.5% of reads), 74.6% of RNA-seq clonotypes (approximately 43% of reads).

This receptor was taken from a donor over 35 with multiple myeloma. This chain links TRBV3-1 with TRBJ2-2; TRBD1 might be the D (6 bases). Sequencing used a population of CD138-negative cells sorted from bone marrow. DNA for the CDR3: TGTGCCAGCAGCCCCGAGCGAGGGGGTATCACCGGGGAGCTGTTTTTT. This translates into CASSPERGGITGELFF.